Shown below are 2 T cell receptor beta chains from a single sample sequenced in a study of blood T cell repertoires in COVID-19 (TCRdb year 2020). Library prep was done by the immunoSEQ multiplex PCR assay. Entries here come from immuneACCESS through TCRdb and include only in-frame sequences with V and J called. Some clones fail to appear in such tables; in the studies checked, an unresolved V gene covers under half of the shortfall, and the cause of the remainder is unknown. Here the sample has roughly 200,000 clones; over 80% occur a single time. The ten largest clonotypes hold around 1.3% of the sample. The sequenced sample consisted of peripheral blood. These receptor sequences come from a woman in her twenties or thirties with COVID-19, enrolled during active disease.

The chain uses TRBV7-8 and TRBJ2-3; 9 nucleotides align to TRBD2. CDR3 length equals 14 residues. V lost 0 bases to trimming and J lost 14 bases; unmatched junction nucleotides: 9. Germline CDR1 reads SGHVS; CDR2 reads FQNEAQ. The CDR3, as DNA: TGTGCCAGCAGCTTAGCCGGGGTGGGGACTAGCACGTATTTT. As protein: CASSLAGVGTSTYF.

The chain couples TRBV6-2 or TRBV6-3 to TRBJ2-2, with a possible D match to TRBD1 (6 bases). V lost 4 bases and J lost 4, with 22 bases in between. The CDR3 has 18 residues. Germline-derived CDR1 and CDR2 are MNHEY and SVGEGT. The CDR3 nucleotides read TGTGCCAGCAGTTCTGGGGAAGGGGGAGTAGTACCCACCGGGGAGCTGTTTTTT. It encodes CASSSGEGGVVPTGELFF.